These 18 T cell receptor beta chains were all obtained from the same sample, sequenced in a study of shared clonotypes between healthy human individuals. Some clones are missing from TCRdb's copy, which holds only in-frame ones; the method was immunoSEQ multiplex PCR. The sample holds about 1 million clones, about 77% seen once. What was sequenced was memory CD4+ T cells sorted from blood. Subset: CD45RA-negative fraction. The receptor source for this set is a man younger than 30 in good health.

The chain combines TRBV5-6 with TRBJ2-3; D perhaps matches TRBD1 (6 bases). V lost 5 bases and J lost 2, with 12 bases in between. Per the germline V gene, CDR1 is SGHDT and CDR2 is YYEEEE. The CDR3 extends over 14 amino acids. CDR3 loop: CASRRDTNTDTQYF. The CDR3, as DNA: TGTGCCAGCAGGAGGGACACCAACACAGATACGCAGTATTTT.

This clone was detected a few times. Other DNA sequences in the same sample also yield this CDR3. This chain links TRBV7-9 with TRBJ1-6; 7 positions agree with TRBD1. The CDR3 sequence is 14 residues long. Germline V gene data show CDR1 as SEHNR and CDR2 as FQNEAQ (reference sequence). V lost 5 bases and J lost 5; bases outside the gene matches: 3. Here the CDR3 reads CASSRDSDNSPLHF. In DNA form, the CDR3 reads TGTGCCAGCAGCAGGGACAGTGATAATTCACCCCTCCACTTT.

The V gene is TRBV27, the J gene TRBJ2-3; D is uncertain. The germline gives CDR1 MNHEY, CDR2 SMNVEV (reference sequence). CDR3 length equals 15 residues. V lost 2 bases, J lost 5 bases, and 14 bases lay in between. The CDR3 loop is CASSLPLKRIDTQYF. In DNA form, the CDR3 reads TGTGCCAGCAGTTTACCCCTCAAGCGCATAGATACGCAGTATTTT.

Only a few counts were recorded for this clone. This sequence joins TRBV30 and TRBJ1-2, with unresolved D. The CDR3 contains 15 residues. Per germline, CDR1 GTSNPN and CDR2 SVGIG (reference sequence). V was pared by 0 bases and J by 2 bases, with 13 bases between. CDR3 in amino acids: CAWSVQGPYNYGYTF. The CDR3 nucleotides are TGTGCCTGGAGTGTACAAGGGCCATACAACTATGGCTACACCTTC.

This clone was seen a handful of times. The J gene is TRBJ1-2, the V gene TRBV7-2; D is ambiguous. CDR1 and CDR2 (germline): SGHTA, FQGNSA. The germline V and J ends were trimmed by 2 bases and 8 bases, with 18 bases remaining between them. This CDR3 spans 15 amino acids. CDR3 nucleotide sequence: TGTGCCAGCAGCTTAAGGTCAGATCGGGCGGGCGGCTACACCTTC. It encodes CASSLRSDRAGGYTF.

The CDR3 coding sequence is TGCGCCAGCAGCCGCCTCCCAACAGGGGGGGCCTCCAATGAGCAGTTCTTC. Protein: CASSRLPTGGASNEQFF. The chain joins TRBV4-3 to TRBJ2-1; D is perhaps TRBD1 (8 bases). Deletions cut 4 bases from V and 6 bases from J, with 22 bases between. Germline CDR1 and CDR2: LGHNA and YSLEER. The CDR3 is made up of 17 amino acids.

This sequence joins TRBV25-1 and TRBJ2-5; D may correspond to TRBD1 or TRBD2 (6 bases each). This CDR3 spans 13 amino acids. Germline V gene lookup returns CDR1 MGHDK and CDR2 SYGVNS. With 7 bases removed from V and 4 bases from J, the gap between germline ends came to 13 bases. The CDR3 DNA reads as TGTGCCAGCACAATCGGGGGCCGAGAGACCCAGTACTTC. It specifies CASTIGGRETQYF.

The chain carries TRBV4-3 and TRBJ1-6, with D maybe TRBD1 (5 bases). The germline V gene has CDR1 LGHNA and CDR2 YSLEER. This CDR3 is 15 amino acids long. The ends were cut back, 3 bases at V and 6 bases at J, with 12 bases in the middle. The CDR3 sequence is CASSQEGHSNSPLHF. CDR3 DNA sequence: TGCGCCAGCAGCCAGGAAGGACATAGTAATTCACCCCTCCACTTT.

This chain uses TRBV4-1 with TRBJ1-2, with D unclear. V was pared by 0 bases and J by 4 bases, with 9 bases between. The CDR3 is 14 residues long. Germline loops: CDR1 MGHRA, CDR2 YSYEKL. The CDR3 region has the DNA TGCGCCAGCAGCCAAGATAACGGATTCTATGGCTACACCTTC. Translating gives CASSQDNGFYGYTF.

The rearrangement uses TRBV2 and TRBJ2-4; TRBD1 matches at 10 bases. The germline CDR1 and CDR2 sequences are SNHLY and FYNNEI. V trimming: 5 bases; J trimming: 5 bases; junction bases outside the gene matches: 9. The CDR3 runs 16 residues. CDR3 sequence (DNA): TGTGCCAGCAGTATTTACCGGACAGGGGGACAAAACATTCAGTACTTC. It encodes CASSIYRTGGQNIQYF.

The chain uses TRBV28 and TRBJ2-3; the D gene is possibly TRBD1 (6 bases). This CDR3 comprises 17 residues. Trimming took 6 bases from V and 6 from J, leaving 25 bases between them. Germline V gene lookup returns CDR1 MDHEN and CDR2 SYDVKM. The CDR3 spells CASSPTLGARYKDTQYF. CDR3 bases: TGTGCCAGCAGCCCCACGCTGGGGGCCCGGTATAAGGATACGCAGTATTTT.

V usage is TRBV29-1 and J usage is TRBJ1-2, with D possibly being TRBD1 (5 bases). The V and J ends lost 7 bases and 0 bases respectively, with 9 bases between them. This CDR3 contains 12 residues. Germline assignment: CDR1 SQVTM and CDR2 ANQGSEA. In DNA, the CDR3 is TGCAGCGGACAGAACCCTAACTATGGCTACACCTTC. It translates to CSGQNPNYGYTF.

This CDR3 reads CATGAGGGYEQFF. CDR3 bases: TGCGCCACCGGGGCGGGAGGAGGCTATGAGCAGTTCTTC. The chain is built from TRBV10-1 and TRBJ2-1; 8 nucleotides agree with TRBD2. The CDR3 spans 13 residues. The junction had 10 bases not matched to a gene; V was cut back by 10 bases and J by 8 bases. Per germline, CDR1 WNHNN and CDR2 SYGVQD (reference sequence).

This clone turned up a few times. This chain links TRBV28 with TRBJ2-2, with no clear D. The V gene's germline CDR1 is MDHEN and CDR2 SYDVKM. V shed 7 bases and J shed 5 bases, with 17 bases lying between them. The CDR3 spans 15 residues. This chain's CDR3 is CASTPSRLGTGELFF. In DNA form, the CDR3 reads TGTGCCAGCACCCCAAGCAGGCTGGGGACCGGGGAGCTGTTTTTT.

The V call is TRBV14, the J call TRBJ1-6, with D unresolved. The CDR3 is made up of 16 amino acids. V shed 0 bases and J shed 7 bases, with 13 bases lying between them. Germline CDR1 SGHDN, CDR2 FVKESK. CDR3 nucleotide sequence: TGTGCCAGCAGCCAAGAAATGTTTCGTTCGAATTCACCCCTCCACTTT. This translates into CASSQEMFRSNSPLHF.

In this sample, this clone turned up many times. The genes are TRBV7-9 and TRBJ2-3, with D unclear. The CDR3 loop spans 10 amino acids. The ends were cut back, 5 bases at V and 5 bases at J, with 2 bases in the middle. Germline CDR1 is SEHNR and CDR2 is FQNEAQ (reference sequence). CDR3 loop: CASSGDTQYF. The CDR3 DNA reads TGTGCCAGCAGCGGAGATACGCAGTATTTT.

V usage is TRBV11-2 and J usage is TRBJ2-1; TRBD2 is a possible D gene (6 bases). The germline gives CDR1 SGHAT, CDR2 FQNNGV. Between the trimmed V and J ends, which lost 5 bases and 9 bases, there was a span of 11 bases. The CDR3 spans 12 residues. CDR3 amino acids: CASSRGDFEQFF. As DNA, the CDR3 is TGTGCCAGCAGCCGCGGGGACTTTGAGCAGTTCTTC. The full variable domain, rest sourced from reference TRBV11-2 and TRBJ2-1, is EAGVAQSPRYKIIEKRQSVAFWCNPISGHATLYWYQQILGQGPKLLIQFQNNGVVDDSQLPKDRFSAERLKGVDSTLKIQPAKLEDSAVYLCASSRGDFEQFFGPGTRLTVL.

The V call is TRBV5-4, the J call TRBJ1-2; D gene unclear. CDR3 length: 12 amino acids. The V gene lost 6 bases and the J gene lost 2 bases, with 8 bases spanning the gap. CDR1 is SGHNT and CDR2 is YYREEE in the germline V gene (reference sequence). The CDR3 nucleotides read TGTGCCAGCATCTCTCGCAACTATGGCTACACCTTC. Protein sequence: CASISRNYGYTF.